The 13 T cell receptor beta chains listed next were all sequenced from one sample in a study of identical twins. Via MiXCR, TCRdb re-called the 5' RACE reads, giving one row per CDR3 protein. This sample has 600,000 to 700,000 distinct CDR3 sequences, with 20% to 25% found just once. These same data were also listed under a study on T cells expressing NK-cell markers.

Sequences were obtained from PBMCs. The source of these receptors is a woman aged 18-35 years in good health.

This clonotype was recorded at least ten times. The J gene is TRBJ2-3, the V gene TRBV29-1; TRBD1 might be the D (6 bases). V lost 7 bases and J 6 bases, leaving 14 bases between the germline ends. The CDR3 totals 12 residues. Per germline, CDR1 SQVTM and CDR2 ANQGSEA. The CDR3 is CSGTERLDTQYF. CDR3 DNA sequence: TGCAGCGGGACAGAACGGTTGGATACGCAGTATTTT.

This clonotype was counted only a few times. The chain joins TRBV6-5 to TRBJ2-5; the D is unclear. The CDR3 is 14 amino acids. Germline CDR1 reads MNHEY; CDR2 reads SVGAGI. Trimming stripped 0 bases from V and 4 bases from J, with 9 bases between. Written as DNA, the CDR3 is TGTGCCAGCAGTTACTCGAGGCACGGAGAGACCCAGTACTTC. It yields the protein CASSYSRHGETQYF.

There are many counts of this clonotype. This chain connects TRBV20-1 to TRBJ2-3; D call uncertain. V was pared by 5 bases and J by 0 bases, with 15 bases between. The germline gives CDR1 DFQATT, CDR2 SNEGSKA (reference sequence). CDR3 length: 15 amino acids. CDR3 amino acids: CSAGPPWGSTDTQYF. The CDR3 DNA sequence: TGCAGTGCTGGACCACCCTGGGGTAGCACAGATACGCAGTATTTT.

In its sample, this clonotype was seen a few times. J is TRBJ2-7 and V is TRBV20-1, with TRBD2 identical over 12 bases. The CDR3 length is 15 residues. Germline assignment: CDR1 DFQATT and CDR2 SNEGSKA (reference sequence). The V and J ends lost 3 bases and 2 bases, in that order; junction bases with no gene match: 5. The CDR3 DNA sequence: TGCAGTGCTAGGTTACTAGCGGGAGGTACCTACGAGCAGTACTTC. Protein product: CSARLLAGGTYEQYF.

The V and J genes are TRBV20-1 and TRBJ2-5, with TRBD2 matching 8 bases. V trimming: 6 bases; J trimming: 2 bases; junction bases outside the gene matches: 11. CDR1 and CDR2 from the germline V gene are DFQATT and SNEGSKA (reference sequence). The CDR3 contains 15 residues. CDR3 loop: CSAPRLASGQETQYF. The CDR3 nucleotides read TGCAGTGCCCCACGACTAGCGTCGGGGCAAGAGACCCAGTACTTC.

The chain is built from TRBV11-3 and TRBJ1-2; possibly TRBD1 for D (6 bases). The CDR3 covers 18 residues. Trimming removed 4 bases at V and 8 bases at J, with 29 bases between. Looked up from germline, CDR1 is SGHNT and CDR2 is YENEEA. In nucleotides, the CDR3 is TGTGCCAGCAGCTATGGCCTTGGGGGGGGCTTCTCAAGAGAGGGCTACACCTTC. It is translated as CASSYGLGGGFSREGYTF.

This clonotype turned up a few times. The rearrangement joins TRBV18 to TRBJ2-1; 8 bases align to TRBD2. The CDR3 has 16 amino acids. Losses at the gene ends were 2 bases for V and 8 bases for J; bases not matched to a gene: 11. Germline loops: CDR1 KGHSH, CDR2 LQKENI. This CDR3 reads CASSPASGGAQHEQFF. CDR3 bases: TGTGCCAGCTCACCAGCGAGCGGGGGCGCCCAGCATGAGCAGTTCTTC.

The CDR3 sequence is CASSPETYGYTF. The DNA for the CDR3 is TGTGCCAGCAGCCCCGAGACTTATGGCTACACCTTC. The chain couples TRBV12-3 or TRBV12-4 to TRBJ1-2; D unresolved. The CDR3 is 12 amino acids. V was shortened by 6 bases and J by 5 bases, with 10 bases between the two germline ends.

The CDR3 nucleotides are TGTGCCAGCAGCCGGCTGGGGAACACTGAAGCTTTCTTT. This translates into CASSRLGNTEAFF. V is TRBV12-3 or TRBV12-4 and J is TRBJ1-1; no clear D. The germline V and J ends were trimmed by 6 bases and 1 base, with 9 bases remaining between them. CDR3 length equals 13 residues.

The chain links TRBV12-3 or TRBV12-4 to TRBJ2-3, with 10 bases fitting TRBD2. V gave up 7 bases and J gave up 2 bases; unmatched junction bases: 6. This CDR3 comprises 15 residues. In DNA, the CDR3 is TGTGCCAGCACCGAAGCGGGGGGGCACACAGATACGCAGTATTTT. Amino acids: CASTEAGGHTDTQYF.

The chain joins TRBV4-3 to TRBJ1-2; D may be TRBD1 (5 bases). CDR1 is LGHNA and CDR2 is YSLEER in the germline V gene. This CDR3 comprises 16 residues. V shed 0 bases and J shed 4 bases, with 15 bases lying between them. CDR3 protein: CASSQEEGFSGYGYTF. DNA for the CDR3: TGCGCCAGCAGCCAAGAAGAGGGGTTTTCCGGCTATGGCTACACCTTC.

The CDR3 loop reads CSVASRQVANYGYTF. CDR3 in DNA: TGCAGCGTTGCCTCGCGGCAGGTAGCTAACTATGGCTACACCTTC. The chain has TRBV29-1 and TRBJ1-2; D gene unclear. V was cut by 4 bases and J by 0 bases, with 15 bases left in between. Germline V gene data show CDR1 as SQVTM and CDR2 as ANQGSEA. The CDR3 is 15 residues long. Variable domain in full (rest from reference TRBV29-1 and TRBJ1-2): SAVISQKPSRDICQRGTSLTIQCQVDSQVTMMFWYRQQPGQSLTLIATANQGSEATYESGFVIDKFPISRPNLTFSTLTVSNMSPEDSSIYLCSVASRQVANYGYTFGSGTRLTVV.

This clonotype was counted between two and nine times. The chain is built from TRBV11-1 and TRBJ2-6; 8 bases are shared with TRBD1. The junction had 9 bases not matched to a gene; V was cut back by 2 bases and J by 0 bases. This CDR3 region has 19 residues. From germline, CDR1 is SGHAT and CDR2 FQDESV (reference sequence). CDR3 loop: CASSLLGQVLYSGANVLTF. The CDR3 DNA reads as TGTGCCAGCAGCTTATTGGGACAGGTCCTCTACTCTGGGGCCAACGTCCTGACTTTC.